This TCR beta chain comes out of a study of cytomegalovirus exposure and HLA in healthy donors. The V segment lost 3 bases and the J segment 4 bases; nucleotides outside the gene matches: 6. CDR1 is SGHTA, CDR2 FQGNSA, per germline. The CDR3 spans 16 residues. PCR amplification relied on 60 Vbeta primers (plus 13 Jbeta primers). TCRdb keeps only in-frame clones here, not all; method: immunoSEQ multiplex PCR. The table records more than 150,000 clones, roughly 84% of them present only once. The J gene is TRBJ2-1, the V gene TRBV7-2, with 10 bases that match TRBD2. The sample comprised PBMCs. The sequence was collected from a boy younger than 18 in good health and CMV-seronegative. CDR3 in amino acids: CASSFLSGGEYNEQFF. Written as DNA, the CDR3 is TGTGCCAGCAGCTTTCTAAGCGGGGGGGAGTACAATGAGCAGTTCTTC.